This T cell receptor beta chain was documented in a study of beta chain features in type 1 diabetes. The whole isolated RNA underwent reverse transcription, so sequencing captured expressed TCRB transcripts. Clones were sequenced by immunoSEQ multiplex PCR, and TCRdb holds only the in-frame ones, with some missing. The table records under 350,000 clones, approximately 8.1% of them present only once. V was cut by 7 bases and J by 2 bases, with 4 bases left in between. Germline CDR1 is SNHLY and CDR2 is FYNNEI. The CDR3 is made up of 11 amino acids. This clone was seen ten or more times. Material for sequencing was central memory CD4+ T cells from blood. The receptor was isolated from a woman aged 18-29 years in good health. The chain is built from TRBV2 and TRBJ2-3; D gene uncertain. This CDR3 is CASTVTDTQYF. The CDR3 DNA sequence: TGTGCCAGCACGGTCACAGATACGCAGTATTTT.